The table lists the clone carrying this TCR beta chain with a few counts. Measured with immunoSEQ multiplex PCR; TCRdb has only the in-frame clones, and not every one. The sample has fewer than 350,000 clones; about 85% are singletons. The CDR3 length is 16 residues. V was clipped by 2 bases and J by 2 bases; unmatched bases: 7. CDR1 is ENHRY and CDR2 is SYGVKD in the germline V gene. The data derive from a study of blood T cell repertoires in COVID-19. Across the whole study: PBMCs, B-cell-depleted T cells, or T cells were the source of the cDNA or gDNA that made up the material.

Those enrolled, adults aged roughly 18 to 89 years, came from around 24 US areas. The receptor comes from a woman between 45 and 65 years old who had recovered from COVID-19. The sample taken for sequencing was PBMCs or T cells enriched from blood (not recorded which). V and J are TRBV10-3 and TRBJ2-3; 7 bases agree with TRBD1. CDR3 nucleotide sequence: TGTGCCATCAGTGAGGAGAGACAGGGTTACACAGATACGCAGTATTTT. It translates to CAISEERQGYTDTQYF.